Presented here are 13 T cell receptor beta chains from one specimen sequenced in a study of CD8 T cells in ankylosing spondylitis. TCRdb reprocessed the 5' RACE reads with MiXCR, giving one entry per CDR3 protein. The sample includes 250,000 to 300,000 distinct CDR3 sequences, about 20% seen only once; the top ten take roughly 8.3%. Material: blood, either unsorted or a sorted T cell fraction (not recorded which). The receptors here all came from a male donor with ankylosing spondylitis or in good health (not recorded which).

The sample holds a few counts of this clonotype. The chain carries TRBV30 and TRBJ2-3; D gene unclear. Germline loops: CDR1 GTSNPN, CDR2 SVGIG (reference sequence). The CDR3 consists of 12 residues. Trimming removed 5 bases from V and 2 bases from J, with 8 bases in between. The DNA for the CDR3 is TGTGCCTGGGCGGCGGTCACAGATACGCAGTATTTT. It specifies CAWAAVTDTQYF.

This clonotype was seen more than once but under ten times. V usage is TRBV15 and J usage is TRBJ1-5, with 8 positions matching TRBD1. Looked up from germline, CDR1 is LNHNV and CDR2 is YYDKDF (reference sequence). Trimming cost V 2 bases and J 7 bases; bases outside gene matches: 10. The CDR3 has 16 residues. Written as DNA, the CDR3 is TGTGCCACCAGCAGAACCGGGCAGGGGGCTCGACAGCCCCAGCATTTT. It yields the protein CATSRTGQGARQPQHF.

This CDR3 is CASSPQGRTSTDTQYF. Here the CDR3 DNA reads TGTGCCAGCAGCCCTCAGGGACGGACTAGCACAGATACGCAGTATTTT. This chain connects TRBV28 to TRBJ2-3; D is tentatively TRBD1 or TRBD2 (5 bases each). Germline assignment: CDR1 MDHEN and CDR2 SYDVKM. CDR3 length equals 16 residues. V shed 6 bases and J shed 0 bases, with 16 bases lying between them.

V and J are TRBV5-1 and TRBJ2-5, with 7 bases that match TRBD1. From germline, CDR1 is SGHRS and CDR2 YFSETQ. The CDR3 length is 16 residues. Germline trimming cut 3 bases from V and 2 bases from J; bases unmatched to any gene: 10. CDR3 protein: CASSWSIGTEQETQYF. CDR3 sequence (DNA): TGCGCCAGCAGCTGGTCGATCGGGACAGAACAAGAGACCCAGTACTTC.

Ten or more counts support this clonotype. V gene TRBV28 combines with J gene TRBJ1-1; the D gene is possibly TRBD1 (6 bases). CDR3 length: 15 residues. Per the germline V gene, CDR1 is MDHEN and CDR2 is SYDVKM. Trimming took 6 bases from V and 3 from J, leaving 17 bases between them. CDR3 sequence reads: CASSEGQGFYTEAFF. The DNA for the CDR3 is TGTGCCAGCAGCGAGGGGCAGGGGTTCTACACTGAAGCTTTCTTT.

The CDR3 region is CASSPRTLPYEQYV. CDR3 in DNA: TGTGCCAGCAGTCCCCGGACCCTGCCATACGAGCAGTACGTC. This chain connects TRBV28 to TRBJ2-7; D gene uncertain. Trimming stripped 5 bases from V and 4 bases from J, with 15 bases between. The CDR3 is made up of 14 amino acids. The germline V gene encodes CDR1 MDHEN and CDR2 SYDVKM.

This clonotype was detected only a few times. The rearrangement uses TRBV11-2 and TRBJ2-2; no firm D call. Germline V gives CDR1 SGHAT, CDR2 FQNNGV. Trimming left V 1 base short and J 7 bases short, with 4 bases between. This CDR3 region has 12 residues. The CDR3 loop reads CASSLVVGELFF. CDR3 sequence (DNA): TGTGCCAGCAGCTTAGTCGTCGGGGAGCTGTTTTTT.

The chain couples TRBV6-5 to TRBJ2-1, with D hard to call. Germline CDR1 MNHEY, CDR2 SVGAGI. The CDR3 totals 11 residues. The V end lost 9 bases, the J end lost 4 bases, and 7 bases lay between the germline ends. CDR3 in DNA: TGTGCCAGAACGATATACAATGAGCAGTTCTTC. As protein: CARTIYNEQFF.

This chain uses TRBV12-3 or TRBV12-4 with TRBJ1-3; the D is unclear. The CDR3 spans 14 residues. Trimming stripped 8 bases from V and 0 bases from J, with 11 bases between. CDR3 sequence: CASQSFSSGNTIYF. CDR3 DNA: TGTGCCAGCCAGAGCTTCTCCTCTGGAAACACCATATATTTT.

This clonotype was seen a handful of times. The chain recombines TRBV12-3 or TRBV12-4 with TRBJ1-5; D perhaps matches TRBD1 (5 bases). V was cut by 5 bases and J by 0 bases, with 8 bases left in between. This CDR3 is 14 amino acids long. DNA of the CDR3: TGTGCCAGCAGTCGGACACATAGCAATCAGCCCCAGCATTTT. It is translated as CASSRTHSNQPQHF.

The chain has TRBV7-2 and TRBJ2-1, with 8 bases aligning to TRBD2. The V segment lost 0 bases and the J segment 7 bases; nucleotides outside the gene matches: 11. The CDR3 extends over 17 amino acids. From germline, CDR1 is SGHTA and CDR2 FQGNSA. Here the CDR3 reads CASSLALGTRSPNEQFF. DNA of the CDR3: TGTGCCAGCAGCTTAGCGCTGGGGACTAGAAGCCCGAATGAGCAGTTCTTC.

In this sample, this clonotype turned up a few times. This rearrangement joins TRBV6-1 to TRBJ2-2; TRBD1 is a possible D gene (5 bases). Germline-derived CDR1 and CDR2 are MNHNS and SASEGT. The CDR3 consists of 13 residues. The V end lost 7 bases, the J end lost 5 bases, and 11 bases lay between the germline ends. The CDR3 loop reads CASTLRVTGELFF. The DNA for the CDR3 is TGTGCCAGCACGCTCAGGGTTACCGGGGAGCTGTTTTTT.

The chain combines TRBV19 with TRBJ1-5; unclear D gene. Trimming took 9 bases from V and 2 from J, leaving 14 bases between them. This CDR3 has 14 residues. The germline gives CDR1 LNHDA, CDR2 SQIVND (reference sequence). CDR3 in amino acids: CASLPEVGNQPQHF. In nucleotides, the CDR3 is TGTGCCAGCCTCCCCGAGGTTGGCAATCAGCCCCAGCATTTT.